The subject of this entry is one TCR beta chain. Its antigen is as yet unknown. Generated by immunoSEQ multiplex PCR, the TCRdb table keeps only in-frame clones and is missing some. In the table there are 130,000 or so clones, 75% to 95% of which are singletons. The data were taken from a study of T cell responses to AZD1222 COVID-19 vaccine. Germline V lookup: CDR1 SGHNT, CDR2 YENEEA. The CDR3 consists of 13 residues. The germline V and J ends were trimmed by 8 bases and 0 bases, with 5 bases remaining between them. Points from the study as a whole: The sample set comprised mostly white British donors with more females, and clonal diversity was possibly underestimated. Reportedly, nearly half of unique spike TCRs recognized epitopes outside B.1.351/B.1.1.7 mutations. The study sampled repertoires only after the peak T cell response. Vaccine-associated CD4 TCRs spanned spike, dominant at 160-218 and 743-854.

The TCR sequence derives from an adult who received the AZD1222 COVID-19 vaccine. The source was peripheral blood, collected 28 days after the second AZD1222 dose. The V gene is TRBV11-3, the J gene TRBJ2-6, with D unresolved. DNA for the CDR3: TGTGCCAGCTCGAACTCTGGGGCCAACGTCCTGACTTTC. Encoded protein: CASSNSGANVLTF.